Listed here is a single T cell receptor beta chain. What it binds is not known. Each sorted subset replicate got 200 ng genomic DNA, 25,000 to 30,000 genomes. The repertoire was sequenced with immunoSEQ multiplex PCR; TCRdb's copy has only in-frame clones and lacks some. The sample lists 2 million to 2.5 million clones; roughly 95% were seen once. The sample comes from a study of shared clonotypes between healthy human individuals. Study-wide findings and caveats: Represented genetic and exposure-history diversity was restricted by having few donors.

This CDR3 is 12 amino acids long. V lost 6 bases to trimming and J lost 6 bases, with 12 bases between them. Per the germline V gene, CDR1 is SQVTM and CDR2 is ANQGSEA. Sequencing used naive CD4+ T cells sorted from blood. Subset given: CD45RA+ positively selected. The chain couples TRBV29-1 to TRBJ2-1, with D unresolved. The sequence came from a man aged 18 to 29 in good health. The CDR3 spells CSVDRISNEQFF. The CDR3 DNA sequence: TGCAGCGTGGACCGAATTAGCAATGAGCAGTTCTTC.